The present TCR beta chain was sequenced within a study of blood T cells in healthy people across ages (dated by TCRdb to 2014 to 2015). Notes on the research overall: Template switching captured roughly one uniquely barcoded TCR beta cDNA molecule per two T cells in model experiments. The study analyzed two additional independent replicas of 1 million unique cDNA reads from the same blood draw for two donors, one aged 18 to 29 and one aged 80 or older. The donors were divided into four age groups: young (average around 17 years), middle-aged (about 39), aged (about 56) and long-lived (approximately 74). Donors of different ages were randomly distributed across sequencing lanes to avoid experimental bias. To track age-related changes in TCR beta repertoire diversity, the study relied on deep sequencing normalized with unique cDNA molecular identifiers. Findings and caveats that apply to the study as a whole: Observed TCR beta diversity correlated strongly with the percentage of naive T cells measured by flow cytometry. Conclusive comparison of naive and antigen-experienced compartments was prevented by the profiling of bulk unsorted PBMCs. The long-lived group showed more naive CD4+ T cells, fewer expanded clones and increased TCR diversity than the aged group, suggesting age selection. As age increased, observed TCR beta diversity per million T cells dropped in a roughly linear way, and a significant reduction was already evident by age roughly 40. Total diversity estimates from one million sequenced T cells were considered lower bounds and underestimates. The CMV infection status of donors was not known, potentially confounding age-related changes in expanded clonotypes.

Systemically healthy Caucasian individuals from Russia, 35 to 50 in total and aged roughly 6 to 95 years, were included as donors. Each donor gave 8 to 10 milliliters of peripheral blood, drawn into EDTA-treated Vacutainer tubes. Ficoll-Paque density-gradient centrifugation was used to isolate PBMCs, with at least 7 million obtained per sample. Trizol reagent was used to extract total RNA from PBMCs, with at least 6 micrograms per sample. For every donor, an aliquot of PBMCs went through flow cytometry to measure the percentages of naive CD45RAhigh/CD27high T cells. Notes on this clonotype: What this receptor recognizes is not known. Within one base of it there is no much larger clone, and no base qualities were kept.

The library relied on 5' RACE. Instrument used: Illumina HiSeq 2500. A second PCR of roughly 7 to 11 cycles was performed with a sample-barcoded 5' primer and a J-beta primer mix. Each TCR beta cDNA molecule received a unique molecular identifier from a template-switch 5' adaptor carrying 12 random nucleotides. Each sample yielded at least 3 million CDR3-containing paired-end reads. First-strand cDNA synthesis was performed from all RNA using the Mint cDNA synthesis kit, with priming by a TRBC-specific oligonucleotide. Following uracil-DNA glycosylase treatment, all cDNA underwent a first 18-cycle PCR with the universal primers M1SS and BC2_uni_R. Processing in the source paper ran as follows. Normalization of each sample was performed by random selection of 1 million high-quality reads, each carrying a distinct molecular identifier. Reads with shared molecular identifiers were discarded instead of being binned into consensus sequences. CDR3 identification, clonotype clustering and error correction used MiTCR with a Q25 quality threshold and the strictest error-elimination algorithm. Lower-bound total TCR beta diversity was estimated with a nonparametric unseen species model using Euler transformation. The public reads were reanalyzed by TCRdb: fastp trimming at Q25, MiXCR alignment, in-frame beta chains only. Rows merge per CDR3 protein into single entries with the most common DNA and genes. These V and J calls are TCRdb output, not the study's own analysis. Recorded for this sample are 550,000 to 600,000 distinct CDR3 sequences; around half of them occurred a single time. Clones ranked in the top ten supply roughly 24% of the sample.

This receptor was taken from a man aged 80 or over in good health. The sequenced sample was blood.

The CDR3 has the sequence CASRNTGGLTEAFF. The nucleotide sequence reads TGTGCCAGCAGGAACACGGGGGGCTTGACTGAAGCTTTCTTT. This chain joins TRBV2 to TRBJ1-1; TRBD1 might be the D gene, on 6 matching bases. V sheds 6 bases and J sheds 5 bases, leaving 16 bases between their ends. CDR1 SNHLY and CDR2 FYNNEI are derived from the germline V gene. The CDR3 sequence holds 14 residues, the cysteine and phenylalanine included. Kept here is only the CDR3 DNA, which spans 42 bases and is read in frame from base 1.